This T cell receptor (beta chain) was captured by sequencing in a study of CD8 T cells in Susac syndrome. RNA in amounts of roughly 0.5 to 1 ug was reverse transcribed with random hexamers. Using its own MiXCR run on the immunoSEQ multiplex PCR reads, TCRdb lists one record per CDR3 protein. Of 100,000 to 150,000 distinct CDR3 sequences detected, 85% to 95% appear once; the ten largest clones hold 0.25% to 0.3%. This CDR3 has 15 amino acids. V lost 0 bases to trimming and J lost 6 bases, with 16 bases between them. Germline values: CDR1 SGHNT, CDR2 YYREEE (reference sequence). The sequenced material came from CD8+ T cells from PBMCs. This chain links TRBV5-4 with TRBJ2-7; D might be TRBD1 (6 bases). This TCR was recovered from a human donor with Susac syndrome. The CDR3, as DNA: TGTGCCAGCAGCTTGGGGCTTAGCGAGGGGGTCGAGCAGTACTTC. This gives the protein CASSLGLSEGVEQYF.